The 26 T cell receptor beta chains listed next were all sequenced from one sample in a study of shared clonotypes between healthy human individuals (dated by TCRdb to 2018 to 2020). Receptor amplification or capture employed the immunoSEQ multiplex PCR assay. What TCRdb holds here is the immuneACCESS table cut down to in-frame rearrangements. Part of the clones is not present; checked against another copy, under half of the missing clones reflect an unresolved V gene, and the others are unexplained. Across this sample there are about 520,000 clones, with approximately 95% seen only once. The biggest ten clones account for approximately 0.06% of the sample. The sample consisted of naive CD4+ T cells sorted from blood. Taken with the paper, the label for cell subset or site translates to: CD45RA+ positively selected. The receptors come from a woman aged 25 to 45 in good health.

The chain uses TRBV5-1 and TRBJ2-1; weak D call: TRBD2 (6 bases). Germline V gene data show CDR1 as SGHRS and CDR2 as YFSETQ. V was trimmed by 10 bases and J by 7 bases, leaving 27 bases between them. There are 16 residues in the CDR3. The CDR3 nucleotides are TGCGCCTCACAAGGAGGCGGGGCCCTCTCTGGGAATGAGCAGTTCTTC. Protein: CASQGGGALSGNEQFF.

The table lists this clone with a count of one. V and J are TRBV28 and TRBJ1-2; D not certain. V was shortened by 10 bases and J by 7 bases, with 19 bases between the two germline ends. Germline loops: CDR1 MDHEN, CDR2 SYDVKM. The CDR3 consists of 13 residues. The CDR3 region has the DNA TGTGCCATCCAGCCCGACGACGAGCCTGGCTACACCTTC. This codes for CAIQPDDEPGYTF.

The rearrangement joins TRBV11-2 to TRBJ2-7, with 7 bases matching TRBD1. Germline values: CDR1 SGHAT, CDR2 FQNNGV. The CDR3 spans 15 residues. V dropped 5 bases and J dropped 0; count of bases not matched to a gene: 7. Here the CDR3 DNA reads TGTGCCAGCAGCCCAGGACAGGTCAGCTCCTACGAGCAGTACTTC. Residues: CASSPGQVSSYEQYF.

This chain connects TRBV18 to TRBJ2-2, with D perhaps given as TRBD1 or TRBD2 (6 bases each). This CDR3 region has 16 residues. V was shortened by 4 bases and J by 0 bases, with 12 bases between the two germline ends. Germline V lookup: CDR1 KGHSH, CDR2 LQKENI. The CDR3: CASSLTGTSNTGELFF. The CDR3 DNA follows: TGTGCCAGCTCACTTACAGGGACTTCGAACACCGGGGAGCTGTTTTTT.

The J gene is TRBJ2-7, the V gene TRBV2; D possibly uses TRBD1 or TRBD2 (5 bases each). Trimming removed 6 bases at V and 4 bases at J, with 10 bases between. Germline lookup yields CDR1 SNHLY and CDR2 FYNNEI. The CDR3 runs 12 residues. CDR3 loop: CASRGDGYEQYF. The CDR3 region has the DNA TGTGCCAGCAGGGGGGACGGATACGAGCAGTACTTC.

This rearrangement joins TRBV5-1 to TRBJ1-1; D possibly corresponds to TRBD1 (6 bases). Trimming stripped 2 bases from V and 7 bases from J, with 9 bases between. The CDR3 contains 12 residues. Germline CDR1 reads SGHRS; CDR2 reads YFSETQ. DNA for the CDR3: TGCGCCAGCAGCTTCGGAGGGGGTGAAGCTTTCTTT. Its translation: CASSFGGGEAFF.

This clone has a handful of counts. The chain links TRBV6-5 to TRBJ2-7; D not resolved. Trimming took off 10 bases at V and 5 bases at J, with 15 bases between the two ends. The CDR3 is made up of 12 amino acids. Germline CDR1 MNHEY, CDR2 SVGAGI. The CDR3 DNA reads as TGTGCCACCGGTCCGGACGGTGACGAGCAGTACTTC. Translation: CATGPDGDEQYF.

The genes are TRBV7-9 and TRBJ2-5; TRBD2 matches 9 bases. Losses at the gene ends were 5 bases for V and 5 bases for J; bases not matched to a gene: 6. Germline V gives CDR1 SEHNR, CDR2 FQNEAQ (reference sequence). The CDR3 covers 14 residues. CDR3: CASSHSGGVETQYF. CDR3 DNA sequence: TGTGCCAGCAGCCATAGCGGGGGAGTGGAGACCCAGTACTTC.

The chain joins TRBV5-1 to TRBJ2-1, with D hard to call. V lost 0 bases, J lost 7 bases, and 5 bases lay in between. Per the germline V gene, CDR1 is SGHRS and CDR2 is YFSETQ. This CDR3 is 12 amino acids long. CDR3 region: CASSLVANEQFF. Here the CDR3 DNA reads TGCGCCAGCAGCTTGGTCGCGAATGAGCAGTTCTTC.

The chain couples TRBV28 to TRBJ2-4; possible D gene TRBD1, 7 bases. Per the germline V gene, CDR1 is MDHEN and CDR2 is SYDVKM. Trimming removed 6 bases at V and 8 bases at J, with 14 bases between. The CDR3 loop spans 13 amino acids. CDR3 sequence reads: CASSLDREDIQYF. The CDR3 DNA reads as TGTGCCAGCAGCCTTGACAGGGAGGACATTCAGTACTTC.

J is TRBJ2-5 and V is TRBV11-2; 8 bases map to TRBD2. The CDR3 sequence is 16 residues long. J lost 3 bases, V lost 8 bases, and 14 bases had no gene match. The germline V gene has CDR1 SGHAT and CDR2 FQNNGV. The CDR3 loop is CASDLGAGGPKETQYF. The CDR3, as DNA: TGTGCCAGCGACTTAGGGGCGGGAGGCCCCAAAGAGACCCAGTACTTC.

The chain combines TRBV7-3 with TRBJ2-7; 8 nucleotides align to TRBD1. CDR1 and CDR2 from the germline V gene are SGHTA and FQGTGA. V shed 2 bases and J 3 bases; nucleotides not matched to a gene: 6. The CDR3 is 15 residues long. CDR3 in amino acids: CASSLADTGGYEQYF. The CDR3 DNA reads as TGTGCCAGCAGCTTAGCCGACACAGGGGGCTACGAGCAGTACTTC.

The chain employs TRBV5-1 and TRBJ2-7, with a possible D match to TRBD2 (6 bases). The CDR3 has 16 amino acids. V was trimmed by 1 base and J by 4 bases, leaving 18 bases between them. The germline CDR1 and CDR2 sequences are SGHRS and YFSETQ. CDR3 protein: CASSLRGLRYTYEQYF. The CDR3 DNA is TGCGCCAGCAGCTTGAGGGGACTGCGATATACGTACGAGCAGTACTTC.

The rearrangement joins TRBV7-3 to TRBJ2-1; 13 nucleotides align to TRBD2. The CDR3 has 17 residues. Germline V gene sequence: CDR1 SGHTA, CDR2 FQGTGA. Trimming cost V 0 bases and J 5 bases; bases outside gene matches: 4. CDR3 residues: CASSLTRLAGGHNEQFF. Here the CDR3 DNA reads TGTGCCAGCAGCTTAACACGACTAGCGGGAGGTCACAATGAGCAGTTCTTC. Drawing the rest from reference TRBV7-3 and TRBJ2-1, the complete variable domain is GAGVSQTPSNKVTEKGKYVELRCDPISGHTALYWYRQSLGQGPEFLIYFQGTGAADDSGLPNDRFFAVRPEGSVSTLKIQRTERGDSAVYLCASSLTRLAGGHNEQFFGPGTRLTVL.

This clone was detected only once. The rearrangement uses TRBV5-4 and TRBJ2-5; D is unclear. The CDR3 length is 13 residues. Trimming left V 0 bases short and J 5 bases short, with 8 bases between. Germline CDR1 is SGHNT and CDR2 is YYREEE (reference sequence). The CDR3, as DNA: TGTGCCAGCAGCTTGGGGCTCAGGGAGACCCAGTACTTC. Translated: CASSLGLRETQYF. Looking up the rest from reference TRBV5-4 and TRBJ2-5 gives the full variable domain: ETGVTQSPTHLIKTRGQQVTLRCSSQSGHNTVSWYQQALGQGPQFIFQYYREEENGRGNFPPRFSGLQFPNYSSELNVNALELDDSALYLCASSLGLRETQYFGPGTRLLVL.

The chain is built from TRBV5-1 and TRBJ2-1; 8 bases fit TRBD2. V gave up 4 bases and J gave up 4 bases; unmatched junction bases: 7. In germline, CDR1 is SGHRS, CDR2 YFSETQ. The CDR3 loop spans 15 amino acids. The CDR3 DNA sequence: TGCGCCAGCAGCGAAGCGGGAGCCTGGTACAATGAGCAGTTCTTC. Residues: CASSEAGAWYNEQFF.

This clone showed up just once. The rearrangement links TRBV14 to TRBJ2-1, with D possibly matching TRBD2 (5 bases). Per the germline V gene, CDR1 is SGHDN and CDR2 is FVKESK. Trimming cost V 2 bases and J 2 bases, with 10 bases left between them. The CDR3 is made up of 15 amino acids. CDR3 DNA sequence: TGTGCCAGCAGCCAAAGGACTGTCGCCTACAATGAGCAGTTCTTC. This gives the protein CASSQRTVAYNEQFF.

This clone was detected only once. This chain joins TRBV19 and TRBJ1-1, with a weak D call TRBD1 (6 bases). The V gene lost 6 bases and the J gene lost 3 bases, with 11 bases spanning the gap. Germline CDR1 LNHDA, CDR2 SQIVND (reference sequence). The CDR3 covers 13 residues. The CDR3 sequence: CASRDRVDTEAFF. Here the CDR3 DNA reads TGTGCCAGTAGGGACAGAGTCGACACTGAAGCTTTCTTT.

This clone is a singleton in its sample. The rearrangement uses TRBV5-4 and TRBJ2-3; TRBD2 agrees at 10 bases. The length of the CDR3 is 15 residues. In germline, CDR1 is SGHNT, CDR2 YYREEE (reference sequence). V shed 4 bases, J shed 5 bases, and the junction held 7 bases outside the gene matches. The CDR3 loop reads CASSTQREGGDTQYF. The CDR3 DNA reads TGTGCCAGCAGCACCCAGCGGGAGGGCGGAGATACGCAGTATTTT. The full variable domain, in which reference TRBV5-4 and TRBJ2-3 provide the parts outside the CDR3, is ETGVTQSPTHLIKTRGQQVTLRCSSQSGHNTVSWYQQALGQGPQFIFQYYREEENGRGNFPPRFSGLQFPNYSSELNVNALELDDSALYLCASSTQREGGDTQYFGPGTRLTVL.

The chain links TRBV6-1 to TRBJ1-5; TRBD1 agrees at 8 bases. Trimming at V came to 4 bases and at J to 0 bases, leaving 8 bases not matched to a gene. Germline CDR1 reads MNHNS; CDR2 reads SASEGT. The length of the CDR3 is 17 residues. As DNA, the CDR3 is TGTGCCAGCAGTGCTGGGGACAGGACGTATAGCAATCAGCCCCAGCATTTT. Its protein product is CASSAGDRTYSNQPQHF.

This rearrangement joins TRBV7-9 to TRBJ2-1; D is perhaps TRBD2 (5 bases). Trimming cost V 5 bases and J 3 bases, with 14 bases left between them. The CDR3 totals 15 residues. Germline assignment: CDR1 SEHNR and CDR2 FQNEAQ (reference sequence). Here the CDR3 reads CASSPRGAIYNEQFF. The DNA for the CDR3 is TGTGCCAGCAGCCCCCGGGGAGCGATCTACAATGAGCAGTTCTTC.

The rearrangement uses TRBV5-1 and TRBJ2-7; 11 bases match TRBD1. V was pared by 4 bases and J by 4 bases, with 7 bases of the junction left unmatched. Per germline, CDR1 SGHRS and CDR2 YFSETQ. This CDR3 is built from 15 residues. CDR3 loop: CASSPGQGENYEQYF. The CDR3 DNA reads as TGCGCCAGCAGCCCGGGACAGGGGGAAAATTACGAGCAGTACTTC.

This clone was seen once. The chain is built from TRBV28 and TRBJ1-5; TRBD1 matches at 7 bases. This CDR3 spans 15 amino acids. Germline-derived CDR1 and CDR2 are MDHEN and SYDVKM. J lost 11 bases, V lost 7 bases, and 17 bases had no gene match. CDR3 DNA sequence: TGTGCCAGCACTCCGGCTGGGGACAGCGATTTGGCCCAGCATTTT. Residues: CASTPAGDSDLAQHF.

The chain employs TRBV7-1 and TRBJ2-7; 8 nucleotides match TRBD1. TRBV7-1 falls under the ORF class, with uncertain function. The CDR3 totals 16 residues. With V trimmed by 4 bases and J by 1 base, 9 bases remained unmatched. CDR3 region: CASSFPQGAVSYEQYF. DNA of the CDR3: TGTGCCAGCAGCTTCCCGCAGGGGGCGGTTTCCTACGAGCAGTACTTC.

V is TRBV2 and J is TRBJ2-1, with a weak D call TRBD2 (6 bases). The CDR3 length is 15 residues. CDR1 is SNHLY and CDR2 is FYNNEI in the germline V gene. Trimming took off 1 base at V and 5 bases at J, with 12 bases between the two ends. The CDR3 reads CASSEVGGSNNEQFF. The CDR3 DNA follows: TGTGCCAGCAGTGAAGTGGGAGGAAGTAACAATGAGCAGTTCTTC.

This CDR3 reads CASRAGTGNTIYF. The CDR3 DNA follows: TGTGCCAGCAGGGCAGGGACTGGAAACACCATATATTTT. The J gene is TRBJ1-3, the V gene TRBV6-5; D is perhaps TRBD1 (5 bases). The CDR3 contains 13 residues. CDR1 is MNHEY and CDR2 is SVGAGI in the germline V gene. Deletions cut 6 bases from V and 2 bases from J, with 8 bases between.